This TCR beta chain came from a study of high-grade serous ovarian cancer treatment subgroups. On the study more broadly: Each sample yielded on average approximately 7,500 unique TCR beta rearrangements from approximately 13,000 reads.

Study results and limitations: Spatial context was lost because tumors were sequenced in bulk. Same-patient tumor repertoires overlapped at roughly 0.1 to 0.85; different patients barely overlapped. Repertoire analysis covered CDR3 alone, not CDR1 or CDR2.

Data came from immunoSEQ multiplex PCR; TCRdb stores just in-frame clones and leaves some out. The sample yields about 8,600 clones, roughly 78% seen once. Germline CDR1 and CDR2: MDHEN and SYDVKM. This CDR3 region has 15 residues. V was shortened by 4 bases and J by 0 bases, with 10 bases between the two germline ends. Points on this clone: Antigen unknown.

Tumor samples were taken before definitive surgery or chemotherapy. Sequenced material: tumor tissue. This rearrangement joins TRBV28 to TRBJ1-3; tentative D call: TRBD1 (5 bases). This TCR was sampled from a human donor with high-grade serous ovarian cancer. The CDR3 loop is CASSSGFGSGNTIYF. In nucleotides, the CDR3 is TGTGCCAGCAGTTCAGGGTTCGGCTCTGGAAACACCATATATTTT. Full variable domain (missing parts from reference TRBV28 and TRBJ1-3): DVKVTQSSRYLVKRTGEKVFLECVQDMDHENMFWYRQDPGLGLRLIYFSYDVKMKEKGDIPEGYSVSREKKERFSLILESASTNQTSMYLCASSSGFGSGNTIYFGEGSWLTVV.